The rows below give T cell receptor beta chains drawn from one sample of a study of shared clonotypes between healthy human individuals. Assay: immunoSEQ multiplex PCR; the TCRdb copy retains only in-frame clones and omits some. The data contain roughly 770,000 clones, just over 95% of them singletons. Sequenced material: naive CD8+ T cells sorted from blood. These receptors originate from a man aged 25 to 40 in good health. Both conserved end residues are part of each CDR3. A D gene is named only where the DNA matches it firmly. The listing skips clone size in some rows; elsewhere it reads once, few, many or a size class.

j_call,d_call,clone_size,v_call,cdr3_aa,cdr3_nt
TRBJ2-7,TRBD2,-,TRBV4-1,CASSQQPREAGLGEQYF,TGCGCCAGCAGCCAACAACCCCGGGAAGCGGGATTAGGGGAGCAGTACTTC
TRBJ2-7,-,-,TRBV15,CATSTDTPDEQYF,TGTGCCACCAGCACCGACACACCTGACGAGCAGTACTTC
TRBJ1-1,-,-,TRBV23-1,CASSQRSNTEAFF,TGCGCCAGCAGTCAAAGGTCGAACACTGAAGCTTTCTTT
TRBJ2-1,-,once,TRBV28,CASSFPTTSSYYNEQFF,TGTGCCAGCAGTTTCCCCACAACTAGCAGCTACTACAATGAGCAGTTCTTC
TRBJ1-2,-,-,TRBV7-9,CASSLGRGTTGGYTF,TGTGCCAGCAGCTTGGGACGCGGGACCACAGGTGGCTACACCTTC
TRBJ2-2,-,-,TRBV4-3,CASSLFREFETGELFF,TGCGCCAGCAGCCTATTCAGGGAATTTGAGACCGGGGAGCTGTTTTTT
TRBJ2-6,-,once,TRBV6-5,CASNSYPSGANVLTF,TGTGCCAGCAACTCTTATCCCTCTGGGGCCAACGTCCTGACTTTC
TRBJ1-1,-,-,TRBV5-4,CASSQISTGNTEAFF,TGTGCCAGCAGCCAAATCTCAACAGGGAACACTGAAGCTTTCTTT
TRBJ2-7,-,-,TRBV7-9,CASSLAGPFDEQYF,TGTGCCAGCAGTTTGGCAGGTCCTTTCGACGAGCAGTACTTC
TRBJ2-3,TRBD2,-,TRBV11-3,CASSLLSSGRADTQYF,TGTGCCAGCAGCTTATTGTCTAGCGGGAGGGCAGATACGCAGTATTTT
TRBJ2-1,TRBD2,-,TRBV7-8,CASSLGVAGGPGEFF,TGTGCCAGCAGCTTAGGGGTAGCGGGAGGGCCGGGGGAGTTCTTC
TRBJ2-7,TRBD1,-,TRBV5-1,CASSLGQAPQEQYF,TGCGCCAGCAGCTTAGGACAGGCGCCCCAAGAGCAGTACTTC
TRBJ1-1,-,-,TRBV10-2,CASSDRSMNTEAFF,TGCGCCAGCAGTGACAGAAGCATGAACACTGAAGCTTTCTTT
TRBJ2-1,-,-,TRBV15,CATSSNNEQFF,TGTGCCACCAGCAGTAACAATGAGCAGTTCTTC
TRBJ1-3,-,-,TRBV15,CATSRAGGSSGNTIYF,TGTGCCACCAGCAGAGCGGGGGGGAGCTCTGGAAACACCATATATTTT
TRBJ1-2,-,-,TRBV11-2,CASRHTGDPYGYTF,TGTGCCAGCAGACACACAGGCGACCCCTATGGCTACACCTTC
TRBJ2-3,-,-,TRBV7-6,CASSFGQSTDTQYF,TGTGCCAGCAGCTTCGGACAGAGCACAGATACGCAGTATTTT
TRBJ2-3,TRBD2,-,TRBV5-1,CASSLADREREGPEDTQYF,TGCGCCAGCAGCTTAGCCGACCGCGAGCGGGAGGGCCCGGAAGATACGCAGTATTTT
TRBJ2-3,-,-,TRBV5-6,CASSHMELGGSLDTQYF,TGTGCCAGCAGCCACATGGAGCTAGGGGGGTCGCTGGATACGCAGTATTTT
TRBJ2-7,-,-,TRBV27,CASSFGVPLYYEQYF,TGTGCCAGCAGTTTCGGGGTTCCCTTATACTACGAGCAGTACTTC
TRBJ2-1,TRBD2,-,TRBV9,CASSVGLAGGGNEQFF,TGTGCCAGCAGCGTAGGCCTAGCGGGAGGTGGCAATGAGCAGTTCTTC
TRBJ2-2,-,once,TRBV2,CASSNLREDSRNRRELFF,TGTGCCAGCAGTAACCTAAGGGAAGACAGTAGAAACAGGAGGGAGCTGTTTTTT
TRBJ2-2,-,-,TRBV7-9,CASSPQIAENTGELFF,TGTGCCAGCAGCCCCCAAATAGCGGAGAACACCGGGGAGCTGTTTTTT
TRBJ2-1,TRBD2,-,TRBV7-9,CASRVGTSGNYNEQFF,TGTGCCAGCAGGGTAGGGACTAGCGGGAACTACAATGAGCAGTTCTTC
TRBJ2-5,TRBD1,once,TRBV7-9,CASSLWTGTGKETQYF,TGTGCCAGCAGCTTGTGGACCGGGACAGGGAAAGAGACCCAGTACTTC
TRBJ2-1,TRBD2,-,TRBV28,CASSYSVLAGGVPFF,TGTGCCAGCAGTTACTCGGTCTTAGCGGGGGGGGTCCCGTTCTTC
TRBJ2-1,TRBD1,-,TRBV28,CASSLGGTGIEQFF,TGTGCCAGCAGTTTAGGTGGGACAGGGATTGAGCAGTTCTTC
TRBJ2-7,-,-,TRBV13,CASSAGPYEQYF,TGTGCCAGCAGCGCGGGACCTTACGAGCAGTACTTC